The 3 T cell receptor beta chains below were found in one sample sequenced in a study of blood T cell repertoires in COVID-19. Only in-frame clones appear in the TCRdb table, and some are missing; sequencing was by immunoSEQ multiplex PCR. The sample records some 150,000 clones, 70% to 90% being singletons. Sequencing was done on a sample of peripheral blood. All receptors derive from a man aged 60 to 75 who had recovered from COVID-19.

The rearrangement joins TRBV30 to TRBJ2-1; 13 positions agree with TRBD2. The germline V gene encodes CDR1 GTSNPN and CDR2 SVGIG (reference sequence). The junction had 9 bases not matched to a gene; V was cut back by 5 bases and J by 8 bases. The CDR3 sequence is 15 residues long. DNA for the CDR3: TGTGCCTGGGAACCAGGACTAGCGGGGGTCGATGAGCAGTTCTTC. Translated: CAWEPGLAGVDEQFF.

The chain employs TRBV7-9 and TRBJ2-1, with 9 bases aligning to TRBD1. V lost 1 base to trimming and J lost 8 bases; unmatched junction nucleotides: 6. Germline assignment: CDR1 SEHNR and CDR2 FQNEAQ (reference sequence). This CDR3 is 15 amino acids long. The CDR3 loop reads CASSLGDRDVDEQFF. CDR3 coding DNA: TGTGCCAGCAGCTTAGGGGACAGGGACGTCGATGAGCAGTTCTTC.

The chain uses TRBV9 and TRBJ2-4; 8 bases line up with TRBD2. The CDR3 is 14 amino acids. The ends lost 4 bases at V and 8 bases at J; junction bases unmatched: 8. Germline values: CDR1 SGDLS, CDR2 YYNGEE. The CDR3 sequence: CASSSQVGRDIQYF. Here the CDR3 DNA reads TGTGCCAGCAGCTCCCAGGTCGGGAGGGACATTCAGTACTTC.